This TCR beta chain comes out of a study of cytomegalovirus exposure and HLA in healthy donors. Findings and limits, study-wide: There were several of the most significant clusters that appeared linked to common viral pathogens in a later analysis. When a later analysis was performed, an Asian-associated ancestry cluster reportedly had fewer N-insertions than the roughly 700-donor mean. Cytomegalovirus-associated TCR beta chains were listed, numbering under 200. CMV antigen specificity was confirmed in vitro for a few CMV-associated chains.

PCR primers comprised 60 Vbeta and 13 Jbeta primers. Clones were read by immunoSEQ multiplex PCR, and TCRdb kept only the in-frame ones, dropping some. The repertoire includes 110,000 to 150,000 clones, almost 80% of them detected once, and about 1.7% sits in the top ten. V gave up 8 bases and J gave up 2 bases; unmatched junction bases: 7. The germline V gene encodes CDR1 MNHNS and CDR2 SASEGT. This CDR3 has 14 amino acids. In the case of this clone: Its antigen is as yet unknown.

The chain joins TRBV6-1 to TRBJ1-1; 8 nucleotides align to TRBD1. The material sequenced was PBMCs. This TCR derives from a woman in her twenties or thirties in good health and CMV-seronegative. The CDR3 reads CASRIGQGNTEAFF. Here the CDR3 DNA reads TGTGCCAGCCGTATCGGACAGGGAAACACTGAAGCTTTCTTT.